The 32 T cell receptor beta chains given below trace back to one sample, sequenced in a study of cytomegalovirus exposure and HLA in healthy donors. The data were produced by immunoSEQ multiplex PCR, yet TCRdb's version contains in-frame clones alone and is incomplete. This sample has 190,000 or so clones, with more than 65% found just once. Sequenced input: PBMCs. These receptors were collected from a woman aged 18-29 years in good health and CMV-seropositive.

The chain recombines TRBV9 with TRBJ2-3; 8 nucleotides align to TRBD1. Trimming took 2 bases from V and 4 from J; bases not matched to a gene: 12. The CDR3 has 17 amino acids. The V gene's germline CDR1 is SGDLS and CDR2 YYNGEE. This CDR3 reads CASSVSQIQGDADTQYF. CDR3 sequence (DNA): TGTGCCAGCAGCGTTAGCCAAATACAGGGGGATGCAGATACGCAGTATTTT.

The chain is built from TRBV6-1 and TRBJ1-3; 7 bases are a match to TRBD1. Germline V gene sequence: CDR1 MNHNS, CDR2 SASEGT. V dropped 7 bases and J dropped 4; count of bases not matched to a gene: 1. This CDR3 spans 12 amino acids. The CDR3 region has the DNA TGTGCCAGCACACAGGGGGGAAACACCATATATTTT. Residues: CASTQGGNTIYF.

About this clone itself: Sequence at one end of the junction differs from germline and may be a read error. This chain links TRBV25-1 with TRBJ2-7; D gene uncertain. CDR1 and CDR2 (germline): MGHDK, SYGVNS. This CDR3 has 15 residues. The CDR3 sequence is CASSPEMGSLYGQYF. The CDR3 DNA reads TGTGCCAGCAGCCCGGAGATGGGTAGTCTATACGGGCAGTACTTC.

The rearrangement joins TRBV11-2 to TRBJ2-7, with D possibly being TRBD1 (6 bases). Germline V gene data show CDR1 as SGHAT and CDR2 as FQNNGV. This CDR3 has 14 residues. V was cut by 6 bases and J by 6 bases, with 18 bases left in between. The CDR3 here is CASSSLRGKGEQYF. The CDR3 DNA reads as TGTGCCAGCAGTTCTCTTAGGGGGAAGGGCGAGCAGTACTTC.

This CDR3 is CSVGQGSPGGYTF. The DNA for the CDR3 is TGCAGCGTGGGACAGGGCTCACCGGGGGGCTACACCTTC. J is TRBJ1-2 and V is TRBV29-1, with 9 bases fitting TRBD1. The V gene's germline CDR1 is SQVTM and CDR2 ANQGSEA. The CDR3 totals 13 residues. Unmatched junction bases numbered 10, after V lost 6 bases and J lost 8 bases.

J is TRBJ2-3 and V is TRBV4-1; D perhaps matches TRBD1 (5 bases). This CDR3 comprises 14 residues. The germline V gene has CDR1 MGHRA and CDR2 YSYEKL. Trimming shortened V by 4 bases and J by 2 bases, and 10 bases separated the two germline ends. CDR3 protein: CASSLRQFTDTQYF. CDR3 DNA sequence: TGCGCCAGCAGCCTCAGACAGTTCACAGATACGCAGTATTTT.

This chain connects TRBV7-2 to TRBJ2-5, with 8 bases that match TRBD2. Per the germline V gene, CDR1 is SGHTA and CDR2 is FQGNSA. The junction had 9 bases not matched to a gene; V was cut back by 0 bases and J by 0 bases. The CDR3 covers 18 residues. The CDR3 here is CASSLASSGGGYQETQYF. The CDR3 region has the DNA TGTGCCAGCAGCTTAGCTTCATCTGGCGGGGGGTACCAAGAGACCCAGTACTTC.

With regard to this clone: Additional DNA sequences in this sample encode the identical CDR3. The V call is TRBV2, the J call TRBJ2-3; 10 bases are shared with TRBD2. CDR1 is SNHLY and CDR2 is FYNNEI in the germline V gene. This CDR3 has 14 residues. Trimming removed 4 bases from V and 6 bases from J; junction bases left unmatched: 4. The CDR3 protein is CASSASGGADTQYF. The DNA for the CDR3 is TGTGCCAGCAGTGCCAGCGGGGGGGCGGATACGCAGTATTTT.

This rearrangement joins TRBV7-9 to TRBJ1-6; TRBD1 is a possible D gene (6 bases). V lost 0 bases and J 7 bases, leaving 13 bases between the germline ends. Germline V lookup: CDR1 SEHNR, CDR2 FQNEAQ (reference sequence). This CDR3 comprises 16 residues. The CDR3 reads CASSLALGGKNSPLHF. CDR3 sequence (DNA): TGTGCCAGCAGCTTAGCGCTAGGGGGTAAGAATTCACCCCTCCACTTT.

This chain connects TRBV6-5 to TRBJ2-7, with 7 bases fitting TRBD2. Losses at the gene ends were 0 bases for V and 6 bases for J; bases not matched to a gene: 2. Germline lookup yields CDR1 MNHEY and CDR2 SVGAGI. This CDR3 comprises 13 residues. The CDR3 protein is CASSYSGGGEQYF. The CDR3 coding sequence is TGTGCCAGCAGTTACTCCGGCGGGGGCGAGCAGTACTTC.

The chain uses TRBV18 and TRBJ2-3; 7 bases match TRBD1. CDR3 length: 16 residues. V lost 6 bases, J lost 0 bases, and 9 bases stayed unmatched. Looked up from germline, CDR1 is KGHSH and CDR2 is LQKENI. CDR3 region: CASSRRQGRSTDTQYF. CDR3 sequence (DNA): TGTGCCAGCTCGAGACGACAGGGTCGGAGCACAGATACGCAGTATTTT.

The chain employs TRBV4-1 and TRBJ2-7; the match to TRBD2 covers 8 bases. This CDR3 comprises 15 residues. CDR1 MGHRA and CDR2 YSYEKL come from the germline V gene. Trimming took 0 bases from V and 3 from J; bases not matched to a gene: 4. The CDR3 bases are TGCGCCAGCAGCCAAGAATCGGGGGGGCGCTACGAGCAGTACTTC. Translated, it gives CASSQESGGRYEQYF.

In this sample, this clone turned up a few times. The chain employs TRBV2 and TRBJ2-5; D is ambiguous. V was pared by 2 bases and J by 0 bases, with 10 bases between. This CDR3 comprises 15 residues. The germline V gene has CDR1 SNHLY and CDR2 FYNNEI. CDR3: CASSESPRYQETQYF. Written as DNA, the CDR3 is TGTGCCAGCAGTGAAAGCCCCCGGTACCAAGAGACCCAGTACTTC.

The rearrangement links TRBV5-6 to TRBJ2-1, with TRBD1 matching over 7 bases. Germline trimming cut 2 bases from V and 3 bases from J; bases unmatched to any gene: 14. CDR1 SGHDT and CDR2 YYEEEE come from the germline V gene. This CDR3 contains 18 residues. The chain's CDR3 is CASSFIGTAPLSYNEQFF. Here the CDR3 DNA reads TGTGCCAGCAGCTTTATAGGGACAGCCCCCTTGAGCTACAATGAGCAGTTCTTC.

V gene TRBV27 combines with J gene TRBJ2-2; possibly TRBD2 for D (5 bases). CDR1 and CDR2 (germline): MNHEY, SMNVEV (reference sequence). Trimming left V 2 bases short and J 6 bases short, with 13 bases between. The CDR3 spans 15 residues. Written as DNA, the CDR3 is TGTGCCAGCAGTTTAATCTCGGGGTTACCCGGGGAGCTGTTTTTT. It translates to CASSLISGLPGELFF.

The chain recombines TRBV7-2 with TRBJ2-7; 7 positions agree with TRBD2. The CDR3 has 15 amino acids. Losses at the gene ends were 4 bases for V and 0 bases for J; bases not matched to a gene: 6. Germline V gene lookup returns CDR1 SGHTA and CDR2 FQGNSA. The CDR3 DNA is TGTGCCAGCAGCTACCGGGGCGGGGGCTCCTACGAGCAGTACTTC. Its protein is CASSYRGGGSYEQYF.

This chain joins TRBV19 and TRBJ1-2, with TRBD1 matching over 7 bases. With 3 bases clipped from V and 4 bases from J, the junction kept 2 bases outside the gene matches. CDR3 size: 13 residues. The germline V gene encodes CDR1 LNHDA and CDR2 SQIVND (reference sequence). For the CDR3, the DNA is TGTGCCAGTAGTATTGGGACAGCCTATGGCTACACCTTC. Encoded protein: CASSIGTAYGYTF.

The V call is TRBV7-8, the J call TRBJ2-3, with 12 bases that match TRBD2. The germline CDR1 and CDR2 sequences are SGHVS and FQNEAQ. V shed 1 base and J 4 bases; nucleotides not matched to a gene: 6. The CDR3 runs 17 residues. For the CDR3, the DNA is TGTGCCAGCAGCTTAGGGCTAGCGGGGGGGCTTGCAGATACGCAGTATTTT. Translating gives CASSLGLAGGLADTQYF.

This chain connects TRBV18 to TRBJ2-1; D is unclear. Germline V gene sequence: CDR1 KGHSH, CDR2 LQKENI. The CDR3 consists of 15 residues. V was cut by 0 bases and J by 0 bases, with 6 bases left in between. CDR3 sequence (DNA): TGTGCCAGCTCACCACCCCGGAGCTCCTACAATGAGCAGTTCTTC. This codes for CASSPPRSSYNEQFF.

The chain has TRBV5-4 and TRBJ1-3; 7 bases map to TRBD1. After removal of 5 bases from V and 0 bases from J, the junction contained 5 bases not matched to a gene. This CDR3 is built from 15 residues. Looked up from germline, CDR1 is SGHNT and CDR2 is YYREEE (reference sequence). The CDR3, as DNA: TGTGCCAGCAGTACAGGGGCCCCCTCTGGAAACACCATATATTTT. Its protein product is CASSTGAPSGNTIYF.

The chain employs TRBV6-1 and TRBJ2-7, with 11 positions matching TRBD2. The CDR3 contains 15 residues. Germline V CDR1 and CDR2: MNHNS, SASEGT. Trimming took 6 bases from V and 3 from J; bases not matched to a gene: 7. This CDR3 reads CASRVAGGDYYEQYF. The CDR3 bases are TGTGCCAGCAGGGTAGCGGGGGGGGATTACTACGAGCAGTACTTC.

This chain joins TRBV23-1 and TRBJ1-1; a possible D gene is TRBD1 (5 bases). TRBV23-1 has ORF status, its function being uncertain. The V end was cut by 1 base, the J end by 1 base, with 13 bases between. The CDR3 runs 16 residues. The chain's CDR3 is CASSQFGRGTNTEAFF. CDR3 DNA: TGCGCCAGCAGTCAATTTGGGAGGGGAACGAACACTGAAGCTTTCTTT.

The genes are TRBV12-5 and TRBJ1-4, with D perhaps TRBD1 (5 bases). Trimming removed 1 base at V and 5 bases at J, with 8 bases between. The CDR3 covers 14 residues. The germline V gene has CDR1 LGHNT and CDR2 FRNRAP. The CDR3 DNA follows: TGTGCTAGTGGTTTGGCAGGGCGGAATGAAAAACTGTTTTTT. Residues: CASGLAGRNEKLFF.

This clone was recorded many times. The CDR3 region is CASSVGLAGALPEQYF. In DNA form, the CDR3 reads TGTGCCAGCAGCGTAGGACTCGCTGGGGCATTACCCGAGCAGTACTTC. The chain recombines TRBV9 with TRBJ2-7, with D perhaps TRBD1 (5 bases). The V end was cut by 0 bases, the J end by 6 bases, with 19 bases between. This CDR3 comprises 16 residues. From germline, CDR1 is SGDLS and CDR2 YYNGEE. Full variable domain (missing parts from reference TRBV9 and TRBJ2-7): DSGVTQTPKHLITATGQRVTLRCSPRSGDLSVYWYQQSLDQGLQFLIQYYNGEERAKGNILERFSAQQFPDLHSELNLSSLELGDSALYFCASSVGLAGALPEQYFGPGTRLTVT.

CDR3 DNA sequence: TGTGCCACCAGCAGGAGGACAGGGTCGGGTCAGCCCCAGCATTTT. This sequence encodes CATSRRTGSGQPQHF. The chain recombines TRBV15 with TRBJ1-5; 8 nucleotides align to TRBD1. V lost 3 bases to trimming and J lost 6 bases; unmatched junction nucleotides: 7. Germline assignment: CDR1 LNHNV and CDR2 YYDKDF (reference sequence). The CDR3 consists of 15 residues.

The rearrangement links TRBV9 to TRBJ2-7; 9 bases are shared with TRBD2. In germline, CDR1 is SGDLS, CDR2 YYNGEE. The CDR3 extends over 14 amino acids. The V gene end was trimmed by 0 bases and the J gene end by 6 bases; junction bases not matched to a gene: 4. CDR3 nucleotide sequence: TGTGCCAGCAGCGTAGGTAGCGGGGGAACCGAGCAGTACTTC. Its protein product is CASSVGSGGTEQYF.

This clone was observed a handful of times. The V and J genes are TRBV7-3 and TRBJ1-6; 7 nucleotides line up with TRBD1. V lost 6 bases, J lost 7 bases, and 9 bases stayed unmatched. CDR3 length: 15 residues. Germline values: CDR1 SGHTA, CDR2 FQGTGA. The CDR3 is CASSPQAGGNSPLHF. CDR3 coding DNA: TGTGCCAGCAGTCCCCAGGCAGGGGGAAATTCACCCCTCCACTTT.

The chain links TRBV5-1 to TRBJ1-1; TRBD1 matches at 7 bases. J gave up 1 base and V 0 bases, and 6 bases lay outside the gene matches. The germline V gene encodes CDR1 SGHRS and CDR2 YFSETQ. CDR3 size: 16 residues. CDR3 DNA sequence: TGCGCCAGCAGCTTGGGAAACAGGGGTTGGAACACTGAAGCTTTCTTT. It codes for CASSLGNRGWNTEAFF.

The V and J genes are TRBV11-1 and TRBJ1-1, with D hard to call. V lost 3 bases and J 7 bases, leaving 24 bases between the germline ends. Germline V gene lookup returns CDR1 SGHAT and CDR2 FQDESV (reference sequence). The CDR3 consists of 17 residues. CDR3 region: CASSFPRENRGTGEAFF. CDR3 bases: TGTGCCAGCAGCTTCCCGAGGGAGAACCGGGGAACGGGTGAAGCTTTCTTT.

This chain connects TRBV5-1 to TRBJ1-4; 8 bases map to TRBD1. V gave up 4 bases and J gave up 4 bases; unmatched junction bases: 6. This CDR3 has 15 residues. The V gene's germline CDR1 is SGHRS and CDR2 YFSETQ. DNA for the CDR3: TGCGCCAGCAGCCCCTTTGGACAGGGTAATGAAAAACTGTTTTTT. This gives the protein CASSPFGQGNEKLFF.

This chain links TRBV27 with TRBJ1-3; weak D call: TRBD1 (5 bases). The length of the CDR3 is 13 residues. Per the germline V gene, CDR1 is MNHEY and CDR2 is SMNVEV (reference sequence). The germline V and J ends were trimmed by 3 bases and 3 bases, with 6 bases remaining between them. This CDR3 reads CASSFRVGNTIYF. The DNA of the CDR3 is TGTGCCAGCAGTTTCAGGGTTGGAAACACCATATATTTT.

Only a few counts were recorded for this clone. V gene TRBV23-1 combines with J gene TRBJ2-1; D possibly corresponds to TRBD1 (6 bases). TRBV23-1 is known as an ORF, though its function is uncertain. Trimming left V 4 bases short and J 9 bases short, with 7 bases between. The length of the CDR3 is 11 residues. CDR3 in amino acids: CASSLQGEQFF. The CDR3 DNA sequence: TGCGCCAGCAGTCTACAGGGTGAGCAGTTCTTC.